This T cell receptor (beta chain) was sequenced during a study of radiotherapy plus CTLA-4 blockade in lung cancer. Turning to the study itself: Objective responses emerged in around 18% of patients, and around 31% attained disease control.

In regard to this clone: Its specificity is not known.

This CDR3 region has 16 residues. V lost 3 bases, J lost 1 base, and 15 bases lay in between. Germline V gene data show CDR1 as MDHEN and CDR2 as SYDVKM. Findings and limits, study-wide: Expansion of tumor-derived TCR clones was observed in blood after radiotherapy plus ipilimumab.

Repertoires were generated with immunoSEQ multiplex PCR, while TCRdb's copy carries only in-frame clones and drops some. The sample has 77,000 or so clones, roughly 70% seen once; the top ten hold roughly 9.8%. Sequenced here: peripheral blood, sampled from a patient treated with radiotherapy plus ipilimumab. J is TRBJ1-2 and V is TRBV28, with TRBD1 as a possible D gene (5 bases). This clonotype originated in a human donor with non-small cell lung cancer whose response to radiotherapy plus ipilimumab could not be evaluated. The DNA for the CDR3 is TGTGCCAGCAGTTTTTTGTGGAGAAGGGGTAACTATGGCTACACCTTC. Encoded protein: CASSFLWRRGNYGYTF.